This entry concerns a single TCR beta chain. Its target antigen remains unknown. It has no much larger one-base neighbor in the sample; base qualities were not kept. These data are taken from a study of blood T cells in healthy people across ages (dated by TCRdb to about 2015). About the full investigation: In model experiments, template switching captured roughly one uniquely barcoded TCR beta cDNA molecule for every two T cells. The study measured age-related changes in TCR beta repertoire diversity using deep sequencing normalized with unique cDNA molecular identifiers. The donors were split into four age groups: young (average around 15 years), middle-aged (about 40), aged (approximately 60) and long-lived (approximately 80). Donors of different ages were randomly distributed across sequencing lanes to avoid experimental bias. For two donors (one aged 18 to 30 and one aged 80 or older), the study analyzed two additional independent replicas of 1 million unique cDNA reads from the same blood draw. Overall study results and their limits: Observed TCR beta diversity per million T cells fell roughly linearly with age, and a significant reduction was already apparent by age around 40. Estimates of total diversity based on one million sequenced T cells were considered lower bounds and underestimates. Observed TCR beta diversity correlated strongly with the percentage of naive T cells measured by flow cytometry. Bulk unsorted PBMC profiling prevented conclusive comparison of naive and antigen-experienced compartments. Compared with the aged group, the long-lived group had more naive CD4+ T cells, fewer expanded clones and increased TCR diversity, a pattern suggesting age selection. The CMV infection status of donors was not known, potentially confounding age-related changes in expanded clonotypes.

Libraries were prepared through 5' RACE. Sequenced on an Illumina HiSeq 2500. A second PCR of about 6 to 12 cycles was run with a J-beta primer mix and a sample-barcoded 5' primer. A unique molecular identifier was introduced onto each TCR beta cDNA molecule by a template-switch 5' adaptor carrying 12 random nucleotides. Each sample yielded at least 2.5 million CDR3-containing paired-end reads. First-strand cDNA was synthesized from all RNA with the Mint cDNA synthesis kit, primed by a TRBC-specific oligonucleotide. Following uracil-DNA glycosylase treatment, all cDNA underwent a first 18-cycle PCR with the universal primers M1SS and BC2_uni_R. The study's own analysis went as follows. Normalization of each sample was performed by random selection of 1 million high-quality reads, each carrying a distinct molecular identifier. Reads sharing molecular identifiers were discarded rather than binned into consensus sequences. MiTCR, with a Q25 quality threshold and the strictest error-elimination algorithm, was used for CDR3 identification, clonotype clustering and error correction. A nonparametric unseen species model with Euler transformation was used to estimate lower-bound total TCR beta diversity. Through fastp at Q25 and MiXCR, TCRdb rebuilt clones from the public reads, retaining in-frame beta chains. All rows with the same CDR3 protein become a single entry with the most common DNA and genes. The V and J calls were not made by the authors but by TCRdb's processing. Present in this sample are over 1,500,000 distinct CDR3 sequences, about 50% of which were seen just once. Clones ranked in the top ten supply about 2.1% of the sample.

The donors were about 40 Caucasian individuals from Russia, aged roughly 6 to 100 years, who were systemically healthy. Each donor gave approximately 10 milliliters of peripheral blood, collected into EDTA-treated Vacutainer tubes. Ficoll-Paque density-gradient centrifugation was used to isolate PBMCs, with at least 6 million obtained per sample. Trizol reagent was used to extract total RNA from the PBMCs, yielding at least 5.5 micrograms per sample. For every donor, flow cytometry on a PBMC aliquot measured the percentage of naive CD45RAhigh/CD27high T cells. At the junction V is shortened by 2 bases and J by 0 bases, with 9 bases in between. The germline V gene encodes CDR1 LGHNA and CDR2 YSLEER. From the cysteine through the phenylalanine, the CDR3 covers 15 amino acids. The only DNA kept is the CDR3, 45 bases in frame from the first base.

Sequencing was done on a sample of blood. The TCR originated in a woman aged 40 to 50 in good health. Recombination linked TRBV4-3 to TRBJ2-3; the D call could be TRBD1 or TRBD2, with each sharing 5 bases. CDR3 region: CASSQRDASTDTQYF. The base sequence is TGCGCCAGCAGCCAACGGGACGCAAGCACAGATACGCAGTATTTT.